These 10 T cell receptor beta chains came from one sample sequenced in a study of blood T cells in healthy people across ages. For the second PCR, which ran for about 6 to 11 cycles, a sample-barcoded 5' primer and a J-beta primer mix were used. Via MiXCR, TCRdb re-called the 5' RACE reads, giving one row per CDR3 protein. The table shows some 640,000 distinct CDR3 sequences, with roughly 30% occurring only once. Material: blood. These receptors came from a woman older than 75 in good health.

The chain has TRBV28 and TRBJ1-2, with TRBD1 matching 7 bases. The V and J ends lost 6 bases and 5 bases, in that order; junction bases with no gene match: 12. The CDR3 is 15 amino acids. Per the germline V gene, CDR1 is MDHEN and CDR2 is SYDVKM. In nucleotides, the CDR3 is TGTGCCAGCAGCCCACCAGGGGGGTATCAGTATGGCTACACCTTC. Translation gives CASSPPGGYQYGYTF.

This chain joins TRBV7-8 and TRBJ1-5; tentatively, D is TRBD1 (5 bases). Germline CDR1 SGHVS, CDR2 FQNEAQ. Trimming took 6 bases from V and 3 from J, leaving 18 bases between them. The CDR3 is 16 amino acids. The CDR3 DNA is TGTGCCAGCAGTTACGGCCGGACGGGACTCAATCAGCCCCAGCATTTT. Amino acid sequence: CASSYGRTGLNQPQHF.

V and J are TRBV6-2 or TRBV6-3 and TRBJ1-1; D possibly corresponds to TRBD1 (5 bases). The CDR3 consists of 17 residues. Germline CDR1 and CDR2: MNHEY and SVGEGT. The germline V and J ends were trimmed by 6 bases and 2 bases, with 22 bases remaining between them. The DNA for the CDR3 is TGTGCCAGCAGCCCCGCCGGGACCCTCGGCACCAACACTGAAGCTTTCTTT. Translation gives CASSPAGTLGTNTEAFF.

There are many counts of this clonotype. The CDR3 nucleotides read TGCAGTGCGCGTACTAGCGGGGGGGCCTACAATGAGCAGTTCTTC. It is translated as CSARTSGGAYNEQFF. This rearrangement joins TRBV20-1 to TRBJ2-1; 13 bases line up with TRBD2. Losses at the gene ends were 6 bases for V and 2 bases for J; bases not matched to a gene: 4. Germline lookup yields CDR1 DFQATT and CDR2 SNEGSKA (reference sequence). The CDR3 has 15 residues.

The chain employs TRBV7-3 and TRBJ2-1; 10 positions match TRBD2. The germline CDR1 and CDR2 sequences are SGHTA and FQGTGA. CDR3 length: 15 residues. V lost 5 bases and J lost 7; bases outside the gene matches: 8. The CDR3 bases are TGTGCCAGCAGCATCAGCGGGGGGGTTGGAAATGAGCAGTTCTTC. Amino acids: CASSISGGVGNEQFF.

In this sample, this clonotype turned up many times. This sequence joins TRBV20-1 and TRBJ2-7; 9 bases line up with TRBD1. V lost 6 bases and J lost 0; bases outside the gene matches: 9. This CDR3 is built from 15 residues. Germline values: CDR1 DFQATT, CDR2 SNEGSKA (reference sequence). CDR3 protein: CSAKTGTGSSYEQYF. Written as DNA, the CDR3 is TGCAGTGCCAAAACCGGGACAGGGAGCTCCTACGAGCAGTACTTC.

This clonotype was recorded at least ten times. The rearrangement joins TRBV9 to TRBJ2-3; D ambiguous. The CDR3 sequence is 15 residues long. Germline V lookup: CDR1 SGDLS, CDR2 YYNGEE. Between the trimmed V and J ends, which lost 0 bases and 2 bases, there was a span of 10 bases. CDR3 amino acids: CASSVEALPTDTQYF. The CDR3 nucleotides read TGTGCCAGCAGCGTAGAAGCCTTGCCCACAGATACGCAGTATTTT.

Note on this clonotype: At one of its ends the junction is not consistent with the germline gene, which may arise from a read error. The V call is TRBV28, the J call TRBJ2-1, with TRBD1 matching 8 bases. Looked up from germline, CDR1 is MDHEN and CDR2 is SYDVKM. The CDR3 loop spans 14 amino acids. The CDR3 loop reads CASRGQDSDNEQFF. The DNA of the CDR3 is TGTGCCAGCAGGGGACAGGACTCCGACAATGAGCAGTTCTTC.

This clonotype was picked up many times. The chain is built from TRBV27 and TRBJ2-1; 11 bases map to TRBD1. V lost 6 bases and J lost 0; bases outside the gene matches: 4. Germline V gives CDR1 MNHEY, CDR2 SMNVEV (reference sequence). This CDR3 contains 16 residues. The CDR3 region has the DNA TGTGCCAGCAGCCGGGACAGGGGGGTCTCCTACAATGAGCAGTTCTTC. Residues: CASSRDRGVSYNEQFF.

In its sample, this clonotype was seen many times. The chain combines TRBV7-2 with TRBJ1-2, with D possibly TRBD1 on 5 matching bases. Germline CDR1 and CDR2: SGHTA and FQGNSA. The CDR3 spans 13 residues. V was clipped by 2 bases and J by 9 bases, with 13 bases between them. The CDR3 DNA reads TGTGCCAGCAGCTTACAGGACAAAGAAAGCTACACCTTC. This codes for CASSLQDKESYTF.